This T cell receptor beta chain was identified in a study of T cell responses to AZD1222 COVID-19 vaccine. Measured with immunoSEQ multiplex PCR; TCRdb has only the in-frame clones, and not every one. The table lists under 150,000 clones, 80% to 90% of them singletons, with 3.9% in the top ten. Germline values: CDR1 SGHNT, CDR2 YYREEE (reference sequence). The CDR3 contains 12 residues. Concerning this clone itself: The junction does not match germline at one end; this may be a read error.

The input for sequencing was peripheral blood, taken on day 0 of MenACWY control vaccination. The chain links TRBV5-4 to TRBJ2-5; possibly TRBD1 for D (6 bases). This receptor was taken from an adult in good health. CDR3: CASSPGQGTQYF. The CDR3, as DNA: TGTGCCAGCAGCCCGGGACAAGGGACCCAGTACTTC.